The clone carrying this T cell receptor (beta chain) has just a few counts. Per the original data handling: Cell counts per sample came from amplifying reference gene primers. The data were produced by immunoSEQ multiplex PCR, yet TCRdb's version contains in-frame clones alone and is incomplete. V and J calls and clone size are given by that table; D and trimming were obtained from the DNA. The sample yields 150,000 to 200,000 clones, about 88% seen once. The sample comes from a study of blood T cell repertoires in COVID-19. The CDR3 has 16 residues. V shed 0 bases, J shed 7 bases, and the junction held 5 bases outside the gene matches. Germline CDR1 is LGHNA and CDR2 is YSLEER.

The sequenced sample consisted of peripheral blood. The TCR comes from a human donor in a cohort sampled during active COVID-19. V and J are TRBV4-3 and TRBJ1-6, with TRBD1 matching 8 bases. Written as DNA, the CDR3 is TGCGCCAGCAGCCAAGACCGGACAGGGACCAATTCACCCCTCCACTTT. This translates into CASSQDRTGTNSPLHF.